Below, 26 T cell receptor beta chains from the same sample are listed, as sequenced in a study of shared clonotypes between healthy human individuals. Produced via immunoSEQ multiplex PCR; TCRdb's table is partial and in-frame only. The sample lists a few million clones, approximately 96% occurring once. Specimen: naive CD4+ T cells sorted from blood. Subset of the sample: CD45RA+ positively selected. Receptor source: a man aged 18 to 29 in good health.

The rearrangement links TRBV2 to TRBJ1-2; TRBD1 aligns across 7 bases. J gave up 7 bases and V 4 bases, and 6 bases lay outside the gene matches. CDR1 SNHLY and CDR2 FYNNEI come from the germline V gene. The CDR3 contains 13 residues. Here the CDR3 reads CASSVSRDSGYTF. Written as DNA, the CDR3 is TGTGCCAGCAGTGTTTCACGGGACAGTGGCTACACCTTC.

The J gene is TRBJ1-4, the V gene TRBV4-1; no clear D. The germline V gene encodes CDR1 MGHRA and CDR2 YSYEKL. The CDR3 is made up of 12 amino acids. V was cut by 1 base and J by 8 bases, with 5 bases left in between. CDR3 coding DNA: TGCGCCAGCAGCCAAGTTCAGGAAAAACTGTTTTTT. Protein: CASSQVQEKLFF.

This rearrangement joins TRBV5-6 to TRBJ2-5; D unresolved. Trimming shortened V by 1 base and J by 2 bases, and 9 bases separated the two germline ends. Germline lookup yields CDR1 SGHDT and CDR2 YYEEEE. The CDR3 extends over 14 amino acids. CDR3 nucleotides: TGTGCCAGCAGCTTGAGCCTTCTACAAGAGACCCAGTACTTC. It encodes CASSLSLLQETQYF.

The chain recombines TRBV7-2 with TRBJ1-2; 9 positions match TRBD1. The germline CDR1 and CDR2 sequences are SGHTA and FQGNSA. With V trimmed by 5 bases and J by 7 bases, 5 bases remained unmatched. The CDR3 loop spans 13 amino acids. For the CDR3, the DNA is TGTGCCAGCAGCGAAACAGGGGGCGGTGGCTACACCTTC. Its translation is CASSETGGGGYTF.

Regarding this clone: The sample contains more than one DNA sequence encoding this CDR3. The chain joins TRBV7-2 to TRBJ1-2; 10 bases align to TRBD1. V lost 4 bases to trimming and J lost 4 bases; unmatched junction nucleotides: 6. The CDR3 is 15 amino acids. Germline lookup yields CDR1 SGHTA and CDR2 FQGNSA. This CDR3 is CASSSPGQGFYGYTF. Written as DNA, the CDR3 is TGTGCCAGCAGCTCACCGGGACAGGGGTTCTATGGCTACACCTTC.

The V gene is TRBV30, the J gene TRBJ2-2, with D unclear. The V end lost 8 bases, the J end lost 0 bases, and 10 bases lay between the germline ends. The CDR3 contains 13 residues. Germline CDR1 GTSNPN, CDR2 SVGIG (reference sequence). DNA for the CDR3: TGTGCCGTGGGATCCGCGAACACCGGGGAGCTGTTTTTT. It yields the protein CAVGSANTGELFF.

This chain connects TRBV6-6 to TRBJ2-7, with 15 bases aligning to TRBD2. The V gene's germline CDR1 is MNHNY and CDR2 SVGAGI (reference sequence). The ends lost 5 bases at V and 0 bases at J; junction bases unmatched: 2. The CDR3 covers 16 residues. CDR3 bases: TGTGCCAGCAGTGGACTAGCGGGGGGGTTCTCCTACGAGCAGTACTTC. Amino acid sequence: CASSGLAGGFSYEQYF.

This sequence joins TRBV7-9 and TRBJ1-6; D is possibly TRBD1 (5 bases). The CDR3 is 15 amino acids. V was clipped by 1 base and J by 7 bases, with 11 bases between them. The germline CDR1 and CDR2 sequences are SEHNR and FQNEAQ (reference sequence). The CDR3 loop reads CASSLGGSGNSPLHF. The DNA for the CDR3 is TGTGCCAGCAGCTTAGGGGGGTCGGGGAATTCACCCCTCCACTTT.

The chain links TRBV10-3 to TRBJ2-2; D might be TRBD2 (6 bases). Trimming removed 6 bases at V and 10 bases at J, with 12 bases between. Per the germline V gene, CDR1 is ENHRY and CDR2 is SYGVKD. CDR3 length equals 12 residues. CDR3 residues: CAISVGGSELFF. The CDR3 nucleotides read TGTGCCATCAGCGTCGGGGGTTCGGAGCTGTTTTTT.

The rearrangement links TRBV19 to TRBJ2-2; the D gene is possibly TRBD2 (6 bases). The ends were cut back, 6 bases at V and 2 bases at J, with 10 bases in the middle. CDR1 and CDR2 (germline): LNHDA, SQIVND (reference sequence). This CDR3 is built from 14 residues. In DNA, the CDR3 is TGTGCCAGTAGGGCCGGGAGCAACACCGGGGAGCTGTTTTTT. This translates into CASRAGSNTGELFF.

The chain combines TRBV2 with TRBJ2-3, with D possibly being TRBD1 (5 bases). V gave up 6 bases and J gave up 2 bases, with 12 bases separating them. The CDR3 length is 14 residues. Germline lookup yields CDR1 SNHLY and CDR2 FYNNEI. The CDR3 loop reads CASSRTSPTDTQYF. In nucleotides, the CDR3 is TGTGCCAGCAGCAGGACATCACCCACAGATACGCAGTATTTT.

V and J are TRBV6-5 and TRBJ1-2; 11 bases agree with TRBD1. The ends lost 5 bases at V and 4 bases at J; junction bases unmatched: 6. Germline CDR1 MNHEY, CDR2 SVGAGI. CDR3 length equals 15 residues. Here the CDR3 DNA reads TGTGCCAGCAGTACTCGGGACAGGGGGGTCTATGGCTACACCTTC. As protein: CASSTRDRGVYGYTF.

The gene calls are TRBV10-2 and TRBJ2-1, with TRBD2 matching over 9 bases. CDR1 WSHSY and CDR2 SAAADI come from the germline V gene. V trimming: 4 bases; J trimming: 5 bases; junction bases outside the gene matches: 6. CDR3 size: 15 residues. DNA for the CDR3: TGCGCCAGCAGTGGGCTAGCGGGGATCCACAATGAGCAGTTCTTC. It yields the protein CASSGLAGIHNEQFF.

This clone was detected only once. The chain joins TRBV6-5 to TRBJ2-5; 9 nucleotides agree with TRBD1. Trimming cost V 2 bases and J 4 bases; bases outside gene matches: 2. The CDR3 runs 14 residues. Germline values: CDR1 MNHEY, CDR2 SVGAGI. In nucleotides, the CDR3 is TGTGCCAGCAGTTACAACAGGGGGCTAGAGACCCAGTACTTC. Encoded protein: CASSYNRGLETQYF.

CDR3 protein: CASSSGSGNTIYF. The DNA for the CDR3 is TGTGCCAGTTCGTCGGGGTCGGGAAACACCATATATTTT. The chain carries TRBV7-6 and TRBJ1-3; D is unclear. Trimming took 9 bases from V and 4 from J, leaving 13 bases between them. The CDR3 sequence is 13 residues long. Germline lookup yields CDR1 SGHVS and CDR2 FNYEAQ.

This clone has just one count. The chain employs TRBV28 and TRBJ2-4; the match to TRBD2 covers 10 bases. Germline CDR1 reads MDHEN; CDR2 reads SYDVKM. There are 19 residues in the CDR3. V was clipped by 3 bases and J by 0 bases; unmatched bases: 11. CDR3: CASSFPSSGGVLAKNIQYF. The CDR3, as DNA: TGTGCCAGCAGTTTCCCATCTAGCGGGGGTGTCCTAGCCAAAAACATTCAGTACTTC.

V usage is TRBV11-3 and J usage is TRBJ2-3; the match to TRBD2 covers 8 bases. The CDR3 length is 16 residues. Germline lookup yields CDR1 SGHNT and CDR2 YENEEA. V lost 3 bases and J lost 0; bases outside the gene matches: 5. In DNA, the CDR3 is TGTGCCAGCAGCTTCGGAGTAGCGGGGAGCACAGATACGCAGTATTTT. This translates into CASSFGVAGSTDTQYF. Combining the CDR3 with reference TRBV11-3 and TRBJ2-3 gives the whole variable domain EAGVVQSPRYKIIEKKQPVAFWCNPISGHNTLYWYLQNLGQGPELLIRYENEEAVDDSQLPKDRFSAERLKGVDSTLKIQPAELGDSAVYLCASSFGVAGSTDTQYFGPGTRLTVL.

The chain has TRBV7-2 and TRBJ2-3; either TRBD1 or TRBD2 may supply D (5 bases each). CDR1 and CDR2 (germline): SGHTA, FQGNSA. The length of the CDR3 is 14 residues. Deletions cut 7 bases from V and 2 bases from J, with 13 bases between. This CDR3 is CASTWGPLTDTQYF. In nucleotides, the CDR3 is TGTGCCAGCACCTGGGGACCCCTCACAGATACGCAGTATTTT. The whole variable domain, filled in from reference TRBV7-2 and TRBJ2-3, reads GAGVSQSPSNKVTEKGKDVELRCDPISGHTALYWYRQSLGQGLEFLIYFQGNSAPDKSGLPSDRFSAERTGGSVSTLTIQRTQQEDSAVYLCASTWGPLTDTQYFGPGTRLTVL.

The V gene is TRBV7-9, the J gene TRBJ2-1; D is unclear. Germline V lookup: CDR1 SEHNR, CDR2 FQNEAQ (reference sequence). The germline V and J ends were trimmed by 8 bases and 3 bases, with 11 bases remaining between them. This CDR3 spans 13 amino acids. CDR3 region: CASHQKNYNEQFF. The DNA of the CDR3 is TGTGCCAGCCACCAGAAGAACTACAATGAGCAGTTCTTC.

The chain couples TRBV5-1 to TRBJ1-4; 10 nucleotides agree with TRBD1. J lost 2 bases, V lost 3 bases, and 4 bases had no gene match. Germline-derived CDR1 and CDR2 are SGHRS and YFSETQ. The CDR3 contains 16 residues. CDR3 sequence: CASSSDRGRTNEKLFF. In DNA, the CDR3 is TGCGCCAGCAGCTCGGACAGGGGGAGGACTAATGAAAAACTGTTTTTT.

The V gene is TRBV18, the J gene TRBJ2-5; TRBD1 matches 8 bases. CDR3 size: 17 residues. Germline loops: CDR1 KGHSH, CDR2 LQKENI. J gave up 4 bases and V 6 bases, and 16 bases lay outside the gene matches. The DNA of the CDR3 is TGTGCCAGCTCTCACACTCGAACGGACAGGGAAGGAGAGACCCAGTACTTC. This sequence encodes CASSHTRTDREGETQYF.

The chain links TRBV7-6 to TRBJ2-7; D is ambiguous. Germline V lookup: CDR1 SGHVS, CDR2 FNYEAQ. This CDR3 has 13 residues. Trimming cost V 3 bases and J 6 bases, with 12 bases left between them. The CDR3 region has the DNA TGTGCCAGCAGCTTTTCTGAGGCCGGCGAGCAGTACTTC. It yields the protein CASSFSEAGEQYF.

The chain links TRBV7-6 to TRBJ1-1, with 7 nucleotides matching TRBD1. Germline CDR1 reads SGHVS; CDR2 reads FNYEAQ. V was clipped by 5 bases and J by 4 bases; unmatched bases: 16. The CDR3 sequence is 17 residues long. The CDR3 reads CASSLRQGWPLGTEAFF. In DNA, the CDR3 is TGTGCCAGCAGCCTCCGACAGGGATGGCCCTTGGGCACTGAAGCTTTCTTT.

The rearrangement uses TRBV30 and TRBJ2-7, with 9 bases fitting TRBD1. The CDR3 totals 12 residues. The germline V gene has CDR1 GTSNPN and CDR2 SVGIG (reference sequence). V dropped 3 bases and J dropped 6; count of bases not matched to a gene: 3. CDR3 protein: CAWRGQGIEQYF. The CDR3 coding sequence is TGTGCCTGGAGGGGACAGGGCATCGAGCAGTACTTC.

A single count supports this clone. V is TRBV4-1 and J is TRBJ2-3; weak D call: TRBD1 (5 bases). The germline gives CDR1 MGHRA, CDR2 YSYEKL. Trimming took off 7 bases at V and 2 bases at J, with 16 bases between the two ends. The CDR3 has 15 residues. In nucleotides, the CDR3 is TGCGCCAGCACCCTGAATACAGGTACCACAGATACGCAGTATTTT. This encodes CASTLNTGTTDTQYF.

This rearrangement joins TRBV19 to TRBJ1-2; D is possibly TRBD1 (6 bases). Germline CDR1 is LNHDA and CDR2 is SQIVND (reference sequence). The V end lost 6 bases, the J end lost 5 bases, and 16 bases lay between the germline ends. The CDR3 extends over 14 amino acids. CDR3 coding DNA: TGTGCCAGTAGACAGGGAAGTAAGTTGTATGGCTACACCTTC. Residues: CASRQGSKLYGYTF.